The TCR beta chain described here comes from a study of breast tumors, draining lymph nodes, adjacent tissues. General study findings and limits: Luminal-like breast cancer showed significantly higher tumor–nontumor repertoire similarity than basal-like. Tumor TCR diversity was below lymph nodes but above nontumor tissue. Findings are consistent with lymph node origin and intratumoral expansion of most tumor T cells.

V was trimmed by 6 bases and J by 2 bases, leaving 12 bases between them. This CDR3 comprises 14 residues. The germline CDR1 and CDR2 sequences are MNHEY and SVGEGT. In its sample, this clonotype was seen a few times. The target antigen is unknown. MiXCR, run by TCRdb on the multiplex PCR reads, gives a single entry per CDR3 protein. Of about 13,000 distinct CDR3 sequences listed, about 50% are singletons. This sequence joins TRBV6-2 or TRBV6-3 and TRBJ2-3; D unresolved. This sequence originates from a female donor with breast cancer. Some clones in this sample may be carry-over from other donors' samples. Sequenced sample: tumor-adjacent breast tissue. The chain's CDR3 is CASSPPAYTDTQYF. CDR3 in DNA: TGTGCCAGCAGCCCCCCGGCGTACACAGATACGCAGTATTTT.